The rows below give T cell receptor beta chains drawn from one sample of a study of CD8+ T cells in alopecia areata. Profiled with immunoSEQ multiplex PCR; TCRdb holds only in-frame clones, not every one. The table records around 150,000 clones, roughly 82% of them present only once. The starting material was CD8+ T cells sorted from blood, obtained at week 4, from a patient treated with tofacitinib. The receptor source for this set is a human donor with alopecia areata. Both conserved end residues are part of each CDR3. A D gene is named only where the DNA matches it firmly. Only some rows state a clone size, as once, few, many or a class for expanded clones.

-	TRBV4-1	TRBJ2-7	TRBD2	TGCGCCAGCAGCCTCCGGACTAGCGAGATAAACGAGCAGTACTTC	CASSLRTSEINEQYF
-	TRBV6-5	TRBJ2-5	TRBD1	TGTGCCAGCAGTTACGCCGACAGGGGCCAAGAGACCCAGTACTTC	CASSYADRGQETQYF
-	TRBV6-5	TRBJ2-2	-	TGTGCCAGCAAGCCGAGGGGGCGGGGCGGGGAGCTGTTTTTT	CASKPRGRGGELFF
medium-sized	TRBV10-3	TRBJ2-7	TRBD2	TGTGCCATCAGTGAGGGGACTACCGGGAACGAGCAGTACTTC	CAISEGTTGNEQYF
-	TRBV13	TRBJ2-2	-	TGTGCCAGCAGTTCGCCGTCAATCACCGGGGAGCTGTTTTTT	CASSSPSITGELFF
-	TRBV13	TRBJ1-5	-	TGTGCCAGCAGAGACAGTTATAGCAATCAGCCCCAGCATTTT	CASRDSYSNQPQHF
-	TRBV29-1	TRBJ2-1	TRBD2	TGCAGCGTTGAAGATGCGTTAGCGGGCTCATACAATGAGCAGTTCTTC	CSVEDALAGSYNEQFF
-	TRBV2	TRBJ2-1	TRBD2	TGTGCCAGCAGTGAATCTCGGCCAGCGGGGGGCCCACAGGGGCAGTTCTTC	CASSESRPAGGPQGQFF
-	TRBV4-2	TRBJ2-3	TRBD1	TGTGCCAGCAGCCACCTACGGGGACAGGAGGCCCTCACAGATACGCAGTATTTT	CASSHLRGQEALTDTQYF
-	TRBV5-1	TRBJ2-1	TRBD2	TGCGCCAGCAGCTGGGGACTAGCCTACAATGAGCAGTTCTTC	CASSWGLAYNEQFF
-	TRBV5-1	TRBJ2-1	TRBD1	TGCGCCAGCAGCTGGGGACAGGGTCAGAATGAGCAGTTCTTC	CASSWGQGQNEQFF
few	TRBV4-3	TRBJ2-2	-	TGCGCCAGCAGCCAAGGAGGGGACCCGAACACCGGGGAGCTGTTTTTT	CASSQGGDPNTGELFF
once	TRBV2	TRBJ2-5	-	TGTGCCAGCCGGGGGAGCGGGTCCCAAGAGACCCAGTACTTC	CASRGSGSQETQYF
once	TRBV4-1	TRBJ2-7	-	TGCGCCAGCAGCCCGAATGGGGACCGACAGAGCTCCTACGAGCAGTACTTC	CASSPNGDRQSSYEQYF
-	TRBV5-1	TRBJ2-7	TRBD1	TGCGCCAGCAGCTTAAGGACAGGGGCCTACGAGCAGTACTTC	CASSLRTGAYEQYF
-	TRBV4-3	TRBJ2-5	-	TGCGCCAGCAGCCAAGATGCGACAGAATATTCCCAAGAGACCCAGTACTTC	CASSQDATEYSQETQYF
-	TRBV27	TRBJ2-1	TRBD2	TGTGCCAGCAGCCCTTTGCGTAGCGGGGGGGCACTTGAGCAGTTCTTC	CASSPLRSGGALEQFF